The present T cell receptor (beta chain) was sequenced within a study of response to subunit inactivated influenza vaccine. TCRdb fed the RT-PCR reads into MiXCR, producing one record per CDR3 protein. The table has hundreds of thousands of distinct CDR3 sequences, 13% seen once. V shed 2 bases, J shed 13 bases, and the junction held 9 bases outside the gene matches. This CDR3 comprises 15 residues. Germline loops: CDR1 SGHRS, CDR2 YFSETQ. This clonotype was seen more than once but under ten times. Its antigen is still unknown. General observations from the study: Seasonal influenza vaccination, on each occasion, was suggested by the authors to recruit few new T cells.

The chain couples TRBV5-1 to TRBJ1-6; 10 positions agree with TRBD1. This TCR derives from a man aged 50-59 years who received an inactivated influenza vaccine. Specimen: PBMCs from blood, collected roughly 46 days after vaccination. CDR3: CASSFGTGDFDPLHF. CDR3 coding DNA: TGCGCCAGCAGCTTCGGGACAGGGGATTTTGATCCCCTCCACTTT.